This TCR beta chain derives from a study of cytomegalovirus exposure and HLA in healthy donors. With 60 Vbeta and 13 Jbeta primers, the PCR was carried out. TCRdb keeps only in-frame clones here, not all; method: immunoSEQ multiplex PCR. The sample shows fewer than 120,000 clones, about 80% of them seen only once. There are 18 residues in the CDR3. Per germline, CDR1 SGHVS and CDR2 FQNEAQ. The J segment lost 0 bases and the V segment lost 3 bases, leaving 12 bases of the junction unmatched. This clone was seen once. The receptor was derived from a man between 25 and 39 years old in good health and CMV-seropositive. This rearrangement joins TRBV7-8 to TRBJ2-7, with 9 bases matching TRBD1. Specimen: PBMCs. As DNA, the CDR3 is TGTGCCAGCAGCTTTCCGGAGAAGAACAGGGGGCCCTCCTACGAGCAGTACTTC. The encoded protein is CASSFPEKNRGPSYEQYF.